This T cell receptor beta chain was identified during a study of blood T cell repertoires in COVID-19. Study at large: The study drew acute and convalescent COVID-19 samples from the United States, Italy and Spain. Sample material is recorded as cDNA or gDNA derived from T cells, B-cell-depleted T cells, or PBMCs.

The CDR3 length is 13 residues. The germline V gene encodes CDR1 SNHLY and CDR2 FYNNEI. V shed 6 bases and J shed 8 bases, with 16 bases lying between them. Methods used by the authors: Amplifying reference gene primers gave estimates of nucleated cell counts. This table comes from immunoSEQ multiplex PCR, and its TCRdb copy is limited to in-frame clones, with some not included. V and J calls and clone size come straight from that table; D and trimming were deduced from the DNA. The data show about 160,000 clones, with more than 80% seen just once and about 2.6% held by the top ten. The chain couples TRBV2 to TRBJ1-2; D is possibly TRBD1 (5 bases). The sequence derives from a man aged 55 to 69 with acute or convalescent COVID-19. Sequenced: peripheral blood. This chain's CDR3 is CASSQKLGGGYTF. CDR3 nucleotide sequence: TGTGCCAGCAGCCAGAAACTCGGGGGAGGCTACACCTTC.